Included here is one T cell receptor (beta chain) sequence, with context. The entry originates in a study of blood T cell repertoires in COVID-19. Repertoires were generated with immunoSEQ multiplex PCR, while TCRdb's copy carries only in-frame clones and drops some. There are roughly 120,000 clones in the sample; about 89% occur only once, and about 4.5% lies in the top ten. Sequenced: peripheral blood. This TCR came from a middle-aged man with acute or convalescent COVID-19.

The CDR3 protein is CASSPTGTGAGANVLTF. The CDR3 DNA follows: TGCGCCAGCAGCCCCACCGGGACAGGGGCTGGGGCCAACGTCCTGACTTTC. The chain joins TRBV5-1 to TRBJ2-6; 10 bases align to TRBD1. V was clipped by 4 bases and J by 2 bases; unmatched bases: 6. In germline, CDR1 is SGHRS, CDR2 YFSETQ. The length of the CDR3 is 17 residues.